A selection of T cell receptor beta chains follows, all from one sample in a study of T-cell reconstitution after alpha-beta-depleted transplantation in children. Each CDR3 protein gets one entry after TCRdb re-called the PCR reads with MiXCR. Of more than 200,000 distinct CDR3 sequences listed, over 20% are singletons. This sample comprised PBMCs, obtained before TCRalphabeta/CD19-depleted stem cell transplant. The receptors originated from a girl aged 2 to 10 with Fanconi anemia, due to receive a stem cell transplant. CDR3s include the opening cysteine and the closing phenylalanine or tryptophan. A D gene is named only where the DNA matches it firmly. Part of the rows lack a size; the others show once, few, many or a class for expanded clones.

v_gene	abundance	j_gene	d_gene	CDR3aa	CDR3nt
TRBV20-1	many	TRBJ2-2	TRBD2	CSIRLLAGVGTGELFF	TGCAGTATTAGACTTCTAGCGGGAGTTGGCACCGGGGAGCTGTTTTTT
TRBV29-1	many	TRBJ2-1	TRBD1	CSVDGGQYNPYNEQFF	TGCAGCGTTGATGGGGGACAGTACAACCCGTACAATGAGCAGTTCTTC
TRBV4-2	many	TRBJ1-1	-	CASSQDGATLEAFF	TGTGCCAGCAGCCAAGACGGAGCAACCCTTGAAGCTTTCTTT
TRBV21-1	-	TRBJ1-2	-	CASSKVSTADNYGYTF	TGTGCCAGCAGCAAAGTTTCGACAGCCGATAACTATGGCTACACCTTC
TRBV29-1	-	TRBJ2-5	TRBD1	CSVVRQGVGETQYF	TGCAGCGTTGTACGACAGGGGGTGGGGGAGACCCAGTACTTC
TRBV5-1	many	TRBJ2-7	TRBD1	CASSRTGNSYEQYF	TGCGCCAGCAGCCGGACAGGTAACTCCTACGAGCAGTACTTC
TRBV11-2	-	TRBJ1-1	-	CASSLGRIYSRGTEAFF	TGTGCCAGCAGCTTAGGCAGAATCTACTCGAGGGGCACTGAAGCTTTCTTT
TRBV7-2	many	TRBJ2-7	-	CASSPGFYEQYF	TGTGCCAGCAGCCCGGGGTTCTACGAGCAGTACTTC
TRBV29-1	-	TRBJ1-2	-	CSVVWEDYGYTF	TGCAGCGTTGTATGGGAGGACTATGGCTACACCTTC
TRBV28	many	TRBJ1-4	TRBD1	CASSYNRGTGKLFF	TGTGCCAGCAGTTATAACAGGGGTACGGGAAAACTGTTTTTT
TRBV28	many	TRBJ2-5	-	CASRTGQETQYF	TGTGCCAGCAGGACAGGCCAAGAGACCCAGTACTTC
TRBV7-9	-	TRBJ2-3	-	CASTPLDTQYF	TGTGCCAGCACCCCGTTAGATACGCAGTATTTT
TRBV27	-	TRBJ2-7	-	CASSFAGEGYEQYF	TGTGCCAGCAGTTTCGCAGGGGAGGGATACGAGCAGTACTTC
TRBV27	-	TRBJ2-2	TRBD2	CASRTNRRGVNGELFF	TGTGCCAGCCGTACCAACAGGCGGGGGGTGAATGGGGAGCTGTTTTTT
TRBV29-1	many	TRBJ1-1	-	CSVDVKNTEAFF	TGCAGCGTTGACGTGAAGAACACTGAAGCTTTCTTT
TRBV7-8	-	TRBJ2-3	-	CASSFYGAKADTQYF	TGTGCCAGCAGCTTTTACGGGGCGAAGGCAGATACGCAGTATTTT
TRBV29-1	many	TRBJ2-7	-	CSVVDLNYEQYF	TGCAGCGTTGTCGATCTTAACTACGAGCAGTACTTC
TRBV5-1	many	TRBJ2-2	-	CASSLDKHTGELFF	TGCGCCAGCAGCTTAGACAAGCACACCGGGGAGCTGTTTTTT
TRBV20-1	-	TRBJ2-7	TRBD1	CSAEGTGGYEQYF	TGCAGTGCCGAGGGGACAGGGGGCTACGAGCAGTACTTC
TRBV28	-	TRBJ2-7	-	CASIPTGFYEQYF	TGTGCCAGCATACCGACAGGCTTCTACGAGCAGTACTTC
TRBV11-2	few	TRBJ2-2	-	CASSSSRLRATGELFF	TGTGCCAGCAGCTCCTCCCGTCTGAGGGCCACCGGGGAGCTGTTTTTT
TRBV6-4	-	TRBJ2-1	TRBD2	CASSVETGGGNEQFF	TGTGCCAGCAGTGTCGAGACGGGGGGAGGCAATGAGCAGTTCTTC
TRBV29-1	-	TRBJ2-3	TRBD2	CSAGEFVAGDLTDTQYF	TGCAGCGCGGGGGAATTTGTAGCGGGAGACCTCACAGATACGCAGTATTTT
TRBV20-1	few	TRBJ2-7	-	CSAREGPYEQYF	TGCAGTGCTAGAGAGGGTCCCTACGAGCAGTACTTC
TRBV28	-	TRBJ2-7	-	CACRPTGLASSYEQYF	TGTGCCTGCCGTCCTACGGGTCTAGCATCATCCTACGAGCAGTACTTC
TRBV7-8	-	TRBJ2-3	TRBD1	CASSLGYRGYTTDTQYF	TGTGCCAGCAGCTTAGGCTACAGGGGGTACACCACAGATACGCAGTATTTT
TRBV29-1	many	TRBJ2-3	-	CSVEDPGKGFLAQYF	TGCAGCGTTGAAGATCCGGGGAAGGGGTTTTTGGCGCAGTATTTT
TRBV12-3/TRBV12-4	-	TRBJ2-7	-	CASSFAPGASYEQYF	TGTGCCAGCAGTTTTGCACCGGGAGCATCCTACGAGCAGTACTTC